One sample yielded the 3 T cell receptor beta chains listed below, sequenced in a study of blood T cell repertoires in COVID-19. The table came from immunoSEQ multiplex PCR; TCRdb's copy has only in-frame clones and leaves some out. The table lists approximately 260,000 clones, 88% of them singletons. The sequenced sample consisted of PBMCs or T cells enriched from blood (not recorded which). These TCRs come from a woman between 40 and 50 years old with acute COVID-19.

The gene calls are TRBV25-1 and TRBJ1-1; D is perhaps TRBD1 (6 bases). Per germline, CDR1 MGHDK and CDR2 SYGVNS. V gave up 2 bases and J gave up 1 base, with 11 bases separating them. The CDR3 is 15 amino acids. This CDR3 is CASSEVGTQNTEAFF. The CDR3 nucleotides read TGTGCCAGCAGTGAAGTCGGGACACAGAACACTGAAGCTTTCTTT.

This clone was seen a handful of times. The rearrangement links TRBV2 to TRBJ1-2; 10 nucleotides align to TRBD1. The trim removed 5 bases at V and 6 bases at J, leaving 12 bases unmatched. From germline, CDR1 is SNHLY and CDR2 FYNNEI. This CDR3 is built from 16 residues. Here the CDR3 DNA reads TGTGCCAGCAGTCAGAACGGAGCCGGGACAGGGGATGGCTACACCTTC. Translating gives CASSQNGAGTGDGYTF.

V gene TRBV6-5 combines with J gene TRBJ2-5; D gene unclear. CDR3 size: 13 residues. The V end was cut by 4 bases, the J end by 5 bases, with 11 bases between. Germline V gene data show CDR1 as MNHEY and CDR2 as SVGAGI. DNA of the CDR3: TGTGCCAGCAGTTTAGACCCGAGGGAGACCCAGTACTTC. Amino acids: CASSLDPRETQYF.